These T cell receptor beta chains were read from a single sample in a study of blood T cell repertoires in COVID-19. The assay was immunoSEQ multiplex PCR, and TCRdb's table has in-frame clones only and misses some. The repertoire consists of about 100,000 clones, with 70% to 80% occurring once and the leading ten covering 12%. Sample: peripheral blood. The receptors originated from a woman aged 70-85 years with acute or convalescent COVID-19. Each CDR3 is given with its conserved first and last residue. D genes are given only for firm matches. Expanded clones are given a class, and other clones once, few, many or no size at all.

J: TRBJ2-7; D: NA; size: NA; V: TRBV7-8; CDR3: CASSFALEVGYEQYF; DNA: TGTGCCAGCAGCTTCGCGCTGGAGGTAGGGTACGAGCAGTACTTC
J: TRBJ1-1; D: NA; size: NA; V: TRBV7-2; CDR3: CASSPVIAGGTEAFF; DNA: TGTGCCAGCAGCCCGGTCATCGCGGGGGGCACTGAAGCTTTCTTT
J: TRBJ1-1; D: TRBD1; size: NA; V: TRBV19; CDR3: CASSSGQGVLNTEAFF; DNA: TGTGCCAGTAGTAGCGGACAGGGTGTACTGAACACTGAAGCTTTCTTT
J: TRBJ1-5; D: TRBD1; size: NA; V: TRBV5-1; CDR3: CASSSGTDNQPQHF; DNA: TGCGCCAGCAGCTCCGGGACAGACAATCAGCCCCAGCATTTT
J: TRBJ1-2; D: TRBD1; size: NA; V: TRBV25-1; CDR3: CASSGGTDIYGYTF; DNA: TGTGCCAGCAGTGGTGGGACAGATATCTATGGCTACACCTTC
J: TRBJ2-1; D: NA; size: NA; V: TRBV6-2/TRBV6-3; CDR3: CASSLPFTGDEQFF; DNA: TGTGCCAGCAGTCTCCCCTTCACGGGGGATGAGCAGTTCTTC
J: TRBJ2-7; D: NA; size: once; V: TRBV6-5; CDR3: CASTPGTSTYEQYF; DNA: TGTGCCAGCACGCCCGGGACATCTACCTACGAGCAGTACTTC
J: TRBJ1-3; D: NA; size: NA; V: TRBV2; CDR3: CASSEQRQALNTIYF; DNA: TGTGCCAGCAGCGAACAAAGACAGGCCCTAAACACCATATATTTT
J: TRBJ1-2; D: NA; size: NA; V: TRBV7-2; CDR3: CASSLGRQFSYGYTF; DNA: TGTGCCAGCAGCTTAGGACGACAGTTTTCCTATGGCTACACCTTC
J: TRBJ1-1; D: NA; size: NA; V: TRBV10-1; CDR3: CASRGDPETEAFF; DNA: TGCGCCAGCAGGGGCGACCCAGAAACTGAAGCTTTCTTT
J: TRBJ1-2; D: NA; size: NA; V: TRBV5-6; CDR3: CASRLAWAGTLGYGYTF; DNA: TGTGCCAGCAGGCTCGCTTGGGCCGGGACATTGGGCTATGGCTACACCTTC
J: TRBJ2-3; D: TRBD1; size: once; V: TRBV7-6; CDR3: CASSLREGQSTDTQYF; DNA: TGTGCCAGCAGCTTACGCGAGGGACAGAGCACAGATACGCAGTATTTT
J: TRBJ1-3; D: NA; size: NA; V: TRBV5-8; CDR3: CASSLARQARRSGNTIYF; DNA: TGTGCCAGCAGCTTGGCGAGACAGGCCCGACGCTCTGGAAACACCATATATTTT
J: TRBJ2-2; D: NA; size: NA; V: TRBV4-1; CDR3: CASSQETQGTGELFF; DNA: TGCGCCAGCAGCCAAGAGACCCAGGGTACCGGGGAGCTGTTTTTT
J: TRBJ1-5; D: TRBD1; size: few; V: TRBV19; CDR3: CASSVDRDQPQHF; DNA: TGTGCCAGTAGTGTGGACAGGGATCAGCCCCAGCATTTT
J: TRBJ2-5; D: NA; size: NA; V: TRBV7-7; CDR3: CASSLDREGTQYF; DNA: TGTGCCAGCAGCTTAGACAGGGAGGGGACCCAGTACTTC
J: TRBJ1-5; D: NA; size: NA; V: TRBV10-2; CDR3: CASSESSGNQPQHF; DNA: TGCGCCAGCAGTGAGTCCTCGGGGAATCAGCCCCAGCATTTT
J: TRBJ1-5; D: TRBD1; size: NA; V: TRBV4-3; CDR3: CASSQEGTADQPQHF; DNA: TGCGCCAGCAGCCAAGAAGGGACAGCGGATCAGCCCCAGCATTTT
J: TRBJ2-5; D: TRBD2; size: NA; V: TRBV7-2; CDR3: CASSLAAGGQETQYF; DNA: TGTGCCAGCAGCTTAGCTGCGGGGGGGCAAGAGACCCAGTACTTC
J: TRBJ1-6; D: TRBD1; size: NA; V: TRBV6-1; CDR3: CASSERTGESPLHF; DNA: TGTGCCAGCAGTGAAAGGACAGGGGAATCACCCCTCCACTTT
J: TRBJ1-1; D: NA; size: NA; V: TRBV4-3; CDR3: CASSQDGETSEAFF; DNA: TGCGCCAGCAGCCAAGATGGGGAGACGAGCGAAGCTTTCTTT
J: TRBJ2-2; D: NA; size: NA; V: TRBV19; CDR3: CASRAGAGNTGELFF; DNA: TGTGCCAGTAGGGCAGGGGCAGGAAACACCGGGGAGCTGTTTTTT
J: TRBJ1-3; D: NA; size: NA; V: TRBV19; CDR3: CASSSRQALGGNTIYF; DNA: TGTGCCAGTAGTTCGCGACAGGCTTTGGGCGGAAACACCATATATTTT
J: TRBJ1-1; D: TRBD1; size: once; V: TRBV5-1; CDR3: CASSPGYDRGNEAFF; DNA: TGCGCCAGCAGCCCCGGGTATGACAGGGGGAATGAAGCTTTCTTT
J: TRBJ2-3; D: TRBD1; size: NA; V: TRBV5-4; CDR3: CASSLGTGGEDTQYF; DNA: TGTGCCAGCAGCTTGGGGACAGGGGGCGAAGATACGCAGTATTTT
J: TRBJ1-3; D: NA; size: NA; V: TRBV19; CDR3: CASSPWVAERGGNTIYF; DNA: TGTGCCAGTAGCCCCTGGGTGGCCGAGCGAGGAGGAAACACCATATATTTT
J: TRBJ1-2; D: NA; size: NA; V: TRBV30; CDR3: CAWIPGIDYGYTF; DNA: TGTGCCTGGATACCAGGGATCGACTATGGCTACACCTTC
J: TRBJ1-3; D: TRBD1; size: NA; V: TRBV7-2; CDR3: CASSLWGQGTGNTIYF; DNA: TGTGCCAGCAGCTTATGGGGACAGGGGACTGGAAACACCATATATTTT
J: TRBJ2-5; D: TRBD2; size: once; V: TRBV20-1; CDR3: CSASVSGGETQYF; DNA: TGCAGTGCTAGTGTGAGCGGGGGAGAGACCCAGTACTTC
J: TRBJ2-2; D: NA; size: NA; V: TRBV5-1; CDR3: CASSPSLWQLGELFF; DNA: TGCGCCAGCAGCCCTAGTCTCTGGCAGCTCGGGGAGCTGTTTTTT
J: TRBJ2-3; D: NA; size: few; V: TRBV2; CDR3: CASSLQGTQYF; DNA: TGTGCCAGCAGCCTACAGGGAACGCAGTATTTT
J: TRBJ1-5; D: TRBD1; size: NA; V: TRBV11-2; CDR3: CASSFGQGLGQPQHF; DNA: TGTGCCAGCAGCTTCGGACAGGGGTTGGGTCAGCCCCAGCATTTT
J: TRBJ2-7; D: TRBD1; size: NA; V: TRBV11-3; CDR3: CASSLTSGQGSYEQYF; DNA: TGTGCCAGCAGCTTAACCTCTGGACAGGGCTCCTACGAGCAGTACTTC
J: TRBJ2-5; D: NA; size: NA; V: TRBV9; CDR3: CASSQRQGLETQYF; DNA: TGTGCCAGCAGCCAACGACAGGGACTAGAGACCCAGTACTTC
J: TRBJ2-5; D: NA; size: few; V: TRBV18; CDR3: CASSLLLTREETQYF; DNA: TGTGCCAGCTCACTTTTGCTCACTAGGGAAGAGACCCAGTACTTC
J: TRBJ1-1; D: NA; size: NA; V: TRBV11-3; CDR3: CASSPLRGSTEAFF; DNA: TGTGCCAGCAGCCCGCTTCGGGGGTCCACTGAAGCTTTCTTT
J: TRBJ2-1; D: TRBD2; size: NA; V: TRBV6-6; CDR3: CASSLTRGGMYNEQFF; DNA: TGTGCCAGCAGCCTCACGCGGGGGGGGATGTACAATGAGCAGTTCTTC
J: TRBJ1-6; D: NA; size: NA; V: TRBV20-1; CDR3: CSASPGGLTSNSPLHF; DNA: TGCAGTGCTAGTCCGGGGGGCCTCACCTCAAATTCACCCCTCCACTTT
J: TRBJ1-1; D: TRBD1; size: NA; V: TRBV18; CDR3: CASSPRETGAPSEAFF; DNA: TGTGCCAGCTCACCGAGAGAAACAGGGGCCCCTTCTGAAGCTTTCTTT
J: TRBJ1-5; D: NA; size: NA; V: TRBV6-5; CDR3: CASRINMPGQPQHF; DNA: TGTGCCAGCAGAATAAACATGCCAGGTCAGCCCCAGCATTTT
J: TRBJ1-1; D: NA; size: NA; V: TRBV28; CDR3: CASSVSAGPGAFF; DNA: TGTGCCAGCAGTGTAAGTGCAGGGCCGGGCGCTTTCTTT
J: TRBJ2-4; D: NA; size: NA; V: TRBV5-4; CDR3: CASSSSGGKNIQYF; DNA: TGTGCCAGCAGCTCATCCGGGGGTAAAAACATTCAGTACTTC
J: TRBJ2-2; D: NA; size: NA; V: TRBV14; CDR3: CASRVTGPGELFF; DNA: TGTGCCAGCAGGGTTACAGGGCCCGGGGAGCTGTTTTTT
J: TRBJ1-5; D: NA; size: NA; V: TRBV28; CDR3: CASSSRDSGDQPQHF; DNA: TGTGCCAGCAGTTCAAGAGACAGTGGGGATCAGCCCCAGCATTTT
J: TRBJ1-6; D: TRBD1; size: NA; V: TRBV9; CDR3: CASSPRTGDNSPLHF; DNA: TGTGCCAGCAGCCCTAGGACAGGGGATAATTCACCCCTCCACTTT
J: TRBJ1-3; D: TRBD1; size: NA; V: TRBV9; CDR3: CASSRTGATGNTIYF; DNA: TGTGCCAGCTCCAGAACAGGGGCGACTGGAAACACCATATATTTT
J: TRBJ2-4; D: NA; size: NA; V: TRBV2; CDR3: CASSELAQGQNIQYF; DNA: TGTGCCAGCAGTGAATTAGCACAGGGACAAAACATTCAGTACTTC
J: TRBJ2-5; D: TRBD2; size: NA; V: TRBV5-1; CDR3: CASSQGTVAGFQETQYF; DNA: TGCGCCAGCAGCCAGGGTACGGTAGCGGGGTTTCAAGAGACCCAGTACTTC